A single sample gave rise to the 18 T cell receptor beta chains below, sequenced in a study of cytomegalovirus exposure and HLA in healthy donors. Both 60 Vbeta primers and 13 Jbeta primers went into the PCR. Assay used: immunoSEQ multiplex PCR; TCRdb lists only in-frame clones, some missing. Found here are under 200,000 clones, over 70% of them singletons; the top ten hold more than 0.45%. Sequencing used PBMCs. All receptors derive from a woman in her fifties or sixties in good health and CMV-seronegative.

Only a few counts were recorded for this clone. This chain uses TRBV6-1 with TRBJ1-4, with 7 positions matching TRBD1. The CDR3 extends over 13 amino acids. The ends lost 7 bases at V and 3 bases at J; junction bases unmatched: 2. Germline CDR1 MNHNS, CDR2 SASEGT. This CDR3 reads CASTDRANEKLFF. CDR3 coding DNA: TGTGCCAGCACCGACAGGGCTAATGAAAAACTGTTTTTT.

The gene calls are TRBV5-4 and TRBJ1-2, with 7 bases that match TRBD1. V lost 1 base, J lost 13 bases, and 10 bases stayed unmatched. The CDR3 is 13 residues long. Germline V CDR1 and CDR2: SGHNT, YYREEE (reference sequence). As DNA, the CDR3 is TGTGCCAGCAGCTTGCCCCCCGTAAACAGGGGCACCTTC. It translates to CASSLPPVNRGTF.

The CDR3 DNA sequence: TGTGCCAGCAGCTTAGACCAGCAGGGTAATGAAAAACTGTTTTTT. As protein: CASSLDQQGNEKLFF. The J gene is TRBJ1-4, the V gene TRBV11-3, with a weak D call TRBD1 (5 bases). The CDR3 has 15 amino acids. Between the trimmed V and J ends, which lost 0 bases and 4 bases, there was a span of 9 bases. Per the germline V gene, CDR1 is SGHNT and CDR2 is YENEEA. The full variable domain, in which reference TRBV11-3 and TRBJ1-4 provide the parts outside the CDR3, is EAGVVQSPRYKIIEKKQPVAFWCNPISGHNTLYWYLQNLGQGPELLIRYENEEAVDDSQLPKDRFSAERLKGVDSTLKIQPAELGDSAVYLCASSLDQQGNEKLFFGSGTQLSVL.

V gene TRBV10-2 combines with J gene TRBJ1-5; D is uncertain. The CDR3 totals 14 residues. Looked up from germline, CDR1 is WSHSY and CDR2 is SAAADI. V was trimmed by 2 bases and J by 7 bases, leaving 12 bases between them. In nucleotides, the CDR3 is TGCGCCAGCAGTGAGATGGGGTGGAGGCAGCCCCAGCATTTT. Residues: CASSEMGWRQPQHF.

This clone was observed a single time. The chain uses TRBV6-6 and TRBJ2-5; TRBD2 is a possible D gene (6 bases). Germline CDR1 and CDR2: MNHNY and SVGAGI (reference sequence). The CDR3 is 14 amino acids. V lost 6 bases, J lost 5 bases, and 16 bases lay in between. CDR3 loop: CASSRDSAGETQYF. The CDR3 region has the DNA TGTGCCAGCAGCCGGGACTCCGCAGGGGAGACCCAGTACTTC.

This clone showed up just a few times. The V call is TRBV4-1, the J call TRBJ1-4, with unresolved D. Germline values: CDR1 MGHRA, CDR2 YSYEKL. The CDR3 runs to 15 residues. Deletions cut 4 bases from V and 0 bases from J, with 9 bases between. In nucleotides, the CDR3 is TGCGCCAGCAGCCCCCGGAGGGCAACTAATGAAAAACTGTTTTTT. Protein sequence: CASSPRRATNEKLFF.

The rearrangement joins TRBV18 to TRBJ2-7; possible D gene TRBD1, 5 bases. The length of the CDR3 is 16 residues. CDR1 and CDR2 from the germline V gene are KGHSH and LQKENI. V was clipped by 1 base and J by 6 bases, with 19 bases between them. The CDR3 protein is CASSPRGRLPPGEQYF. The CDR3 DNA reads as TGTGCCAGCTCACCACGGGGCAGACTCCCGCCCGGCGAGCAGTACTTC.

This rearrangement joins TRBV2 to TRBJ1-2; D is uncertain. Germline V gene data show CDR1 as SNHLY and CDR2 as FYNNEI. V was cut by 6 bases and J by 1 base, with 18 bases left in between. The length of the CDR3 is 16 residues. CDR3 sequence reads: CASRVGGGTFNYGYTF. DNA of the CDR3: TGTGCCAGCAGGGTTGGTGGAGGCACATTTAACTATGGCTACACCTTC.

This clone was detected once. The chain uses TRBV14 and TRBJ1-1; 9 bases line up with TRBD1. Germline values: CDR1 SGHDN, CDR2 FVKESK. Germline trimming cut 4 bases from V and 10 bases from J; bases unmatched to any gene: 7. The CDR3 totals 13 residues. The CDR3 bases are TGTGCCAGCAGCCCAATCCGACAGGGGGGAGCTTTCTTT. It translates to CASSPIRQGGAFF. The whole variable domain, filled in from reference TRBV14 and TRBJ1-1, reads EAGVTQFPSHSVIEKGQTVTLRCDPISGHDNLYWYRRVMGKEIKFLLHFVKESKQDESGMPNNRFLAERTGGTYSTLKVQPAELEDSGVYFCASSPIRQGGAFFGQGTRLTVV.

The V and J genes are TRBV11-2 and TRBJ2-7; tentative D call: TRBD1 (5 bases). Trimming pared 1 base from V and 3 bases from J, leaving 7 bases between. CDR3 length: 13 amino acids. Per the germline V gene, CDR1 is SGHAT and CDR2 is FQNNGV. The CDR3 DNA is TGTGCCAGCAGCTTAGGACAGAACTACGAGCAGTACTTC. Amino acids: CASSLGQNYEQYF.

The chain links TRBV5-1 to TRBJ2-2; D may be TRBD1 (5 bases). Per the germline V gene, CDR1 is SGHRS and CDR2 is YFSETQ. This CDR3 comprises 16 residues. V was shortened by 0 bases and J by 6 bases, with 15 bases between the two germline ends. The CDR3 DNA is TGCGCCAGCAGCTTGGCCTCAGGGTCGGGTCCCGGGGAGCTGTTTTTT. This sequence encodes CASSLASGSGPGELFF.

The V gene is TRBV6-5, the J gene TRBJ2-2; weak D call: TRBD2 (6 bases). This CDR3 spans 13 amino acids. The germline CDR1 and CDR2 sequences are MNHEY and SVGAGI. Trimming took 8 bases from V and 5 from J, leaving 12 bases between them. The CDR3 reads CASAIGLTGELFF. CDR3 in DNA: TGTGCCAGCGCGATAGGACTAACCGGGGAGCTGTTTTTT.

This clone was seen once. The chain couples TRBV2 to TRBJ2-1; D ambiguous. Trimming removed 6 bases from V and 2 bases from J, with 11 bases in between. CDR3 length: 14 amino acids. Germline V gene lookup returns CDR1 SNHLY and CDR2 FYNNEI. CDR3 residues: CASSVSGTYNEQFF. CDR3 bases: TGTGCCAGCAGCGTGAGTGGTACCTACAATGAGCAGTTCTTC.

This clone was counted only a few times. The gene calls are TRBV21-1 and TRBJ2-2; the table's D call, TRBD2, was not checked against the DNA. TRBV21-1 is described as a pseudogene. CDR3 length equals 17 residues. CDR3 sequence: CASSKKEERERTGELFF. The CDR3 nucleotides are TGTGCCAGCAGCAAAAAGGAAGAGCGGGAGCGGACCGGGGAGCTGTTTTTT.

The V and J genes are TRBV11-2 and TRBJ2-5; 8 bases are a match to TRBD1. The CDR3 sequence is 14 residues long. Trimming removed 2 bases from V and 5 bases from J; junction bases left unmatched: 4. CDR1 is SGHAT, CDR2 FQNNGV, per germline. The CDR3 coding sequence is TGTGCCAGCAGCTTAACGGACAGGGTCGAGACCCAGTACTTC. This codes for CASSLTDRVETQYF.

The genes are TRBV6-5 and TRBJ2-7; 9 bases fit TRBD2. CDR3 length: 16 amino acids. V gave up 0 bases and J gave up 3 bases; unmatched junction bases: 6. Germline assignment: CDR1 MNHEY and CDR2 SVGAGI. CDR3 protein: CASSYSGLLAGYEQYF. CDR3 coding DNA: TGTGCCAGCAGTTACTCGGGGTTACTAGCGGGCTACGAGCAGTACTTC.

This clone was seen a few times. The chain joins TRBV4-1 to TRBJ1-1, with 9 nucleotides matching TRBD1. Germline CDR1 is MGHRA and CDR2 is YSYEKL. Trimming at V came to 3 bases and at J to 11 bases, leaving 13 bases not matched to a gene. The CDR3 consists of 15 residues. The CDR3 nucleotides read TGCGCCAGCAGCCACAGGACAGGGGCCATACGGTGGGCTTTCTTT. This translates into CASSHRTGAIRWAFF.

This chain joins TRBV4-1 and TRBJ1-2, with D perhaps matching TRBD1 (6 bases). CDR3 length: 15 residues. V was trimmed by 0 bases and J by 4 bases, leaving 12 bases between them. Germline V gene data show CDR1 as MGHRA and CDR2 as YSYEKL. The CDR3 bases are TGCGCCAGCAGCCAAGATCAGGGGCTGGGCTATGGCTACACCTTC. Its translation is CASSQDQGLGYGYTF.